The 3 T cell receptor beta chains below were found in one sample sequenced in a study of cytomegalovirus exposure and HLA in healthy donors (dated by TCRdb to about 2017). To prepare the library, the immunoSEQ multiplex PCR assay was applied. For the multiplex PCR, a mixture combining 60 forward primers for TCR Vbeta segments and 13 reverse primers for TCR Jbeta segments was used. The table was pulled from immuneACCESS by TCRdb, which kept in-frame rearrangements only. Such tables lose some clones; where checked, under half of the loss comes from unresolved V genes, and the rest has no known cause. This sample lists around 150,000 clones; roughly three quarters were detected once. Roughly 2% of the sample is in the top ten clones. Sequenced: PBMCs. The receptors were sampled from a man aged 25-40 years in good health and CMV-seronegative.

This clone was counted a few times. The chain employs TRBV2 and TRBJ2-4, with D possibly being TRBD2 (5 bases). Germline V lookup: CDR1 SNHLY, CDR2 FYNNEI. V was shortened by 4 bases and J by 0 bases, with 10 bases between the two germline ends. The CDR3 length is 15 residues. The CDR3 loop is CASSAERLAKNIQYF. The CDR3 DNA is TGTGCCAGCAGTGCTGAGCGGCTAGCCAAAAACATTCAGTACTTC.

V is TRBV11-2 and J is TRBJ1-5, with D perhaps matching TRBD1 (5 bases). The V end was cut by 0 bases, the J end by 7 bases, with 10 bases between. CDR3 length: 14 residues. CDR1 SGHAT and CDR2 FQNNGV come from the germline V gene. DNA of the CDR3: TGTGCCAGCAGCTTAGATTGGAGGGACCAGCCCCAGCATTTT. Its protein product is CASSLDWRDQPQHF.

The chain couples TRBV6-1 to TRBJ1-2; 11 bases align to TRBD1. The V gene end was trimmed by 0 bases and the J gene end by 6 bases; junction bases not matched to a gene: 6. CDR1 is MNHNS and CDR2 is SASEGT in the germline V gene. This CDR3 is 16 amino acids long. The CDR3 protein is CASSEAFWTGGNGYTF. The CDR3 DNA reads TGTGCCAGCAGTGAAGCGTTCTGGACAGGGGGCAATGGCTACACCTTC.